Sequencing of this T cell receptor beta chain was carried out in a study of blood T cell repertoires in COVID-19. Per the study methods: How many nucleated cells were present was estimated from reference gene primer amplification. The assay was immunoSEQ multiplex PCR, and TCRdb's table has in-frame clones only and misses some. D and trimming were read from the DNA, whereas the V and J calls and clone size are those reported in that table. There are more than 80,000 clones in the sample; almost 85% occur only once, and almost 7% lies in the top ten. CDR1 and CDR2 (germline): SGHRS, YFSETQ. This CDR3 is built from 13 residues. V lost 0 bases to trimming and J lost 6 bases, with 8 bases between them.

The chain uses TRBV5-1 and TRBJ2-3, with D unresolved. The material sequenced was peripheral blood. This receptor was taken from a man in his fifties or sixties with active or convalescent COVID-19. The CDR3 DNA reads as TGCGCCAGCAGCTTGGACGGTTACGATACGCAGTATTTT. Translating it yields CASSLDGYDTQYF.